The clone carrying this T cell receptor beta chain was seen a single time. Its antigen is undetermined. These data originate in a study of T cell responses to AZD1222 COVID-19 vaccine. Points from the study as a whole: Regions left unmutated in variants are reportedly the target of nearly half of spike-specific TCRs. Dominant CD4 TCR responses targeted spike regions 160-218 and 743-854. Only a handful of AZD1222 recipients tested seropositive at baseline.

Repertoires were generated with immunoSEQ multiplex PCR, while TCRdb's copy carries only in-frame clones and drops some. Of 150,000 or so clones in the sample, about 90% are singletons; the top ten hold 1.3%. Second-dose schedules of about 4 or about 12 weeks were combined. Sequences were derived from peripheral blood, sampled 28 days after the second AZD1222 dose. The source is an adult who received the AZD1222 COVID-19 vaccine.

CDR3 protein: CASSDSQGATDTQYF. CDR3 nucleotide sequence: TGTGCCAGCAGTGACTCCCAGGGGGCCACAGATACGCAGTATTTT. The chain combines TRBV6-4 with TRBJ2-3, with 8 bases identical to TRBD1. V shed 0 bases, J shed 2 bases, and the junction held 1 base outside the gene matches. The CDR3 length is 15 residues. Germline lookup yields CDR1 MRHNA and CDR2 SNTAGT.